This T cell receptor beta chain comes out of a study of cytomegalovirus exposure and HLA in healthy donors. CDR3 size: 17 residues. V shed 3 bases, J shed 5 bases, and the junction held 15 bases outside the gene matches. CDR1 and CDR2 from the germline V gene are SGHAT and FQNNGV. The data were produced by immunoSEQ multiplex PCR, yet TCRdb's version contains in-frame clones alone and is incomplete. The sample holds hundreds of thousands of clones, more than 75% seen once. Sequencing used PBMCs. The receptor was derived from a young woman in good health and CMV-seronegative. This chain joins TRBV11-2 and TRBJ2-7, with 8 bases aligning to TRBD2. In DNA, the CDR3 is TGTGCCAGCAGCTTTGGTAGCGGGAAAGGGGGGGGTAACGAGCAGTACTTC. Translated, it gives CASSFGSGKGGGNEQYF.